The 11 T cell receptor beta chains listed next were all sequenced from one sample in a study of Tregs in tolerant kidney transplant recipients. TCRdb's copy holds only in-frame clones and misses some; the assay was immunoSEQ multiplex PCR. The sample consists of tens of thousands of clones, roughly 90% of them appearing once. Recipients received nonmyeloablative bone marrow transplants from related graft donors, with transient mixed chimerism. The starting material was CD4+ T cells from blood (PBMCs), obtained 24 months after the transplant. These receptor sequences come from a human patient who received a combined kidney and bone marrow transplant. Some T cells may be supplied by the graft donor.

Remarks on this clone: Other DNA sequences from this sample encode an identical CDR3 as well. The V call is TRBV5-1, the J call TRBJ1-6, with TRBD1 matching over 9 bases. Germline CDR1 SGHRS, CDR2 YFSETQ. The CDR3 has 14 residues. V lost 4 bases to trimming and J lost 10 bases; unmatched junction nucleotides: 6. The CDR3 DNA reads as TGCGCCAGCAGCCTGGGACAGGGAAACTCACCCCTCCACTTT. Its protein product is CASSLGQGNSPLHF.

The chain carries TRBV21-1 and TRBJ2-2; the listed D gene, TRBD1, was not tested against the DNA. TRBV21-1 is a listed pseudogene. This CDR3 comprises 13 residues. CDR3 sequence (DNA): TGTGCCAGCAGCGATGGGACAGGGGATGGGCTGTTTTTT. Translating gives CASSDGTGDGLFF.

The V call is TRBV2, the J call TRBJ2-2; 12 bases map to TRBD2. The germline CDR1 and CDR2 sequences are SNHLY and FYNNEI. V lost 7 bases and J lost 0; bases outside the gene matches: 3. This CDR3 is built from 16 residues. As DNA, the CDR3 is TGTGCCAGCAAAACTAGCGGGAGGTCGAACACCGGGGAGCTGTTTTTT. Its protein product is CASKTSGRSNTGELFF.

This chain joins TRBV5-1 and TRBJ2-3; TRBD2 might be the D (7 bases). Germline V gives CDR1 SGHRS, CDR2 YFSETQ. The V end lost 3 bases, the J end lost 3 bases, and 11 bases lay between the germline ends. The CDR3 totals 14 residues. In DNA, the CDR3 is TGCGCCAGCAGCTGGGAGGGACATACAGATACGCAGTATTTT. It encodes CASSWEGHTDTQYF.

The chain carries TRBV6-6 and TRBJ2-5; 9 positions agree with TRBD2. Germline CDR1 reads MNHNY; CDR2 reads SVGAGI (reference sequence). The CDR3 spans 15 residues. V shed 8 bases and J 2 bases; nucleotides not matched to a gene: 9. The chain's CDR3 is CASRSEGLAQETQYF. CDR3 DNA sequence: TGTGCCAGCCGCTCGGAGGGACTAGCTCAAGAGACCCAGTACTTC.

V is TRBV2 and J is TRBJ2-6; D ambiguous. The V and J ends lost 4 bases and 5 bases respectively, with 6 bases between them. The germline V gene encodes CDR1 SNHLY and CDR2 FYNNEI. The CDR3 has 13 residues. The CDR3 protein is CASSVQWANVLTF. CDR3 DNA: TGTGCCAGCAGTGTTCAGTGGGCCAACGTCCTGACTTTC.

This chain joins TRBV5-6 and TRBJ2-1; maybe TRBD2 (5 bases). The germline V and J ends were trimmed by 7 bases and 9 bases, with 11 bases remaining between them. Germline CDR1 is SGHDT and CDR2 is YYEEEE. The CDR3 covers 11 residues. The CDR3, as DNA: TGTGCCAGCCCTGAAGGGAGTGAGCAGTTCTTC. Protein: CASPEGSEQFF. Full variable domain (rest looked up from reference TRBV5-6 and TRBJ2-1): DAGVTQSPTHLIKTRGQQVTLRCSPKSGHDTVSWYQQALGQGPQFIFQYYEEEERQRGNFPDRFSGHQFPNYSSELNVNALLLGDSALYLCASPEGSEQFFGPGTRLTVL.

This clone was detected once. The gene calls are TRBV5-4 and TRBJ1-2, with 9 bases aligning to TRBD1. The J segment lost 2 bases and the V segment lost 3 bases, leaving 5 bases of the junction unmatched. Germline CDR1 reads SGHNT; CDR2 reads YYREEE (reference sequence). The CDR3 has 15 amino acids. CDR3 residues: CASSSSGQGNYGYTF. The CDR3 coding sequence is TGTGCCAGCAGCTCATCGGGACAGGGAAACTATGGCTACACCTTC.

The V gene is TRBV19, the J gene TRBJ1-4; a possible D gene is TRBD1 (5 bases). CDR1 is LNHDA and CDR2 is SQIVND in the germline V gene (reference sequence). Trimming removed 3 bases from V and 8 bases from J, with 13 bases in between. The CDR3 length is 14 residues. The CDR3 coding sequence is TGTGCCAGTAGTATCTGCGGACAAGTCGAAAAACTGTTTTTT. It translates to CASSICGQVEKLFF.

The chain couples TRBV6-5 to TRBJ1-1; 8 bases are shared with TRBD1. Germline loops: CDR1 MNHEY, CDR2 SVGAGI. The J segment lost 2 bases and the V segment lost 4 bases, leaving 3 bases of the junction unmatched. The CDR3 length is 14 residues. Here the CDR3 reads CASSFDRGNTEAFF. CDR3 bases: TGTGCCAGCAGTTTTGACAGGGGAAACACTGAAGCTTTCTTT.

V is TRBV18 and J is TRBJ2-3; unclear D gene. Trimming removed 4 bases from V and 1 base from J, with 9 bases in between. From germline, CDR1 is KGHSH and CDR2 LQKENI. CDR3 size: 14 residues. The CDR3 is CASSLQAGTDTQYF. CDR3 in DNA: TGTGCCAGCTCACTCCAGGCTGGCACAGATACGCAGTATTTT.